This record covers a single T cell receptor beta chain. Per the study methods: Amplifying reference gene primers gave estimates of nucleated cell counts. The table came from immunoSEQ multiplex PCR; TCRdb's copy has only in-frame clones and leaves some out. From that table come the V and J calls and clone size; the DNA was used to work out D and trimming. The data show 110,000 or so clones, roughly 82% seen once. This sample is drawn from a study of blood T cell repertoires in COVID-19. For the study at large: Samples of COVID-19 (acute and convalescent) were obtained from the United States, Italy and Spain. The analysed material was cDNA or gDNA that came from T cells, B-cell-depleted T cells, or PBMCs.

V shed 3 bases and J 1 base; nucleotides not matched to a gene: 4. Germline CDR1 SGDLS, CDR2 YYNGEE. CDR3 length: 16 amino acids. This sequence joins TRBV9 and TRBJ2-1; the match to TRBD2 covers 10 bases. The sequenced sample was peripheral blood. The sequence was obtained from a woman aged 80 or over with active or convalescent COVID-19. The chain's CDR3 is CASSASSGSSYNEQFF. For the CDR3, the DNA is TGTGCCAGCAGCGCCTCTAGCGGGAGTTCCTACAATGAGCAGTTCTTC. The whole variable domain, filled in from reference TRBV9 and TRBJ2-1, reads DSGVTQTPKHLITATGQRVTLRCSPRSGDLSVYWYQQSLDQGLQFLIQYYNGEERAKGNILERFSAQQFPDLHSELNLSSLELGDSALYFCASSASSGSSYNEQFFGPGTRLTVL.